The subject of this entry is one T cell receptor beta chain. Trimming removed 3 bases at V and 1 base at J, with 15 bases between. This CDR3 is built from 16 residues. Germline lookup yields CDR1 LNHDA and CDR2 SQIVND (reference sequence). This sample stems from a study of blood T cell repertoires in COVID-19. Study as a whole: Samples came from the United States, Italy and Spain, spanning acute and convalescent COVID-19.

Participants' reported clinical history set cohort assignment. TCRdb's table, derived via immunoSEQ multiplex PCR, lists solely in-frame clones and lacks some. Altogether about 400,000 clones are present, about 90% being singletons, with the ten largest covering 1.5% to 2%. The sequenced sample consisted of PBMCs or T cells enriched from blood (not recorded which). The rearrangement links TRBV19 to TRBJ1-1, with no clear D. This receptor was identified in a woman in her 30s who had recovered from COVID-19. CDR3: CASSIVLIRENTEAFF. The CDR3 nucleotides read TGTGCCAGTAGTATTGTTTTAATAAGAGAGAACACTGAAGCTTTCTTT.